This entry describes one T cell receptor (beta chain). This entry is derived from a study of cytomegalovirus exposure and HLA in healthy donors. PCR used 60 Vbeta primers and 13 Jbeta primers. Libraries were prepared by immunoSEQ multiplex PCR; TCRdb keeps only in-frame clonotypes and omits some of them. The sample consists of about 160,000 clones, roughly 90% of them appearing once. The CDR3 extends over 14 amino acids. Looked up from germline, CDR1 is SGHTA and CDR2 is FQGNSA. V lost 0 bases and J lost 6, with 11 bases in between. This receptor was taken from a woman aged 18-29 years in good health and CMV-seronegative. The chain is built from TRBV7-2 and TRBJ1-2, with unresolved D. Sequenced input: PBMCs. The CDR3 nucleotides read TGTGCCAGCAGCTTAGCCCGGGAAGCAGATGGCTACACCTTC. Translating it yields CASSLAREADGYTF.